The source of this T cell receptor (beta chain) is a study of cytomegalovirus exposure and HLA in healthy donors. Study-wide findings and caveats: CMV serostatus stood as the only immune exposure information on hand.

PCR amplification relied on 60 Vbeta primers (plus 13 Jbeta primers). Profiled with immunoSEQ multiplex PCR; TCRdb holds only in-frame clones, not every one. The sample records 60,000 or so clones, roughly 77% being singletons. Of note for this clone: What it binds is unknown.

Sequenced sample: PBMCs. The sequence was obtained from a female donor in good health and CMV-seronegative.

CDR3 DNA: TGCGCCAGCAGCCGGGACAGGGGTGGGACATACGAGCAGTACTTC. Amino acids: CASSRDRGGTYEQYF. V and J are TRBV5-1 and TRBJ2-7; 10 bases fit TRBD1. Trimming removed 4 bases from V and 4 bases from J; junction bases left unmatched: 8. Germline CDR1 SGHRS, CDR2 YFSETQ. This CDR3 is 15 amino acids long. Supplemented by reference TRBV5-1 and TRBJ2-7, the full variable domain reads KAGVTQTPRYLIKTRGQQVTLSCSPISGHRSVSWYQQTPGQGLQFLFEYFSETQRNKGNFPGRFSGRQFSNSRSEMNVSTLELGDSALYLCASSRDRGGTYEQYFGPGTRLTVT.